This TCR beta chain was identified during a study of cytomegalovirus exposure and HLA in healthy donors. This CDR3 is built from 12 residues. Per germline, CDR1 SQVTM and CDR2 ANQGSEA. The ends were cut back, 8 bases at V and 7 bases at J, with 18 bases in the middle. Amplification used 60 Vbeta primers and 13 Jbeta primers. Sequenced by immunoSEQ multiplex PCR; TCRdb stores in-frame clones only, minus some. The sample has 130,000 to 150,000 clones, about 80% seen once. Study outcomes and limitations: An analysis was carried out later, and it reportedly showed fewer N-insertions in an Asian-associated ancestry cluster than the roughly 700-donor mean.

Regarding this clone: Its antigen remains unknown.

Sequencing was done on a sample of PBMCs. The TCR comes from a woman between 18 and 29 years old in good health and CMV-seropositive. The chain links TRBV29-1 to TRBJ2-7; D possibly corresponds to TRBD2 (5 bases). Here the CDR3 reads CSYRPHTGEQYF. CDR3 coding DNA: TGCAGCTACCGCCCCCATACGGGGGAGCAGTACTTC.